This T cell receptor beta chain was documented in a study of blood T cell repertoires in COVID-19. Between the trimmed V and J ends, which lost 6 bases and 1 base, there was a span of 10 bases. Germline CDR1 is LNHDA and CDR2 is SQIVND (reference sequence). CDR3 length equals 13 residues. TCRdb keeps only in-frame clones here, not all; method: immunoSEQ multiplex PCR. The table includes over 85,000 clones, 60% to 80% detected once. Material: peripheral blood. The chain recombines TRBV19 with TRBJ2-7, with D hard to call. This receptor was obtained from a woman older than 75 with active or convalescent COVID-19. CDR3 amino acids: CASRRSSSYEQYF. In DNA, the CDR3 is TGTGCCAGTAGAAGGAGTTCTTCCTACGAGCAGTACTTC. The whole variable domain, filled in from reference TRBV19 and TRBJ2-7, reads DGGITQSPKYLFRKEGQNVTLSCEQNLNHDAMYWYRQDPGQGLRLIYYSQIVNDFQKGDIAEGYSVSREKKESFPLTVTSAQKNPTAFYLCASRRSSSYEQYFGPGTRLTVT.